This TCR beta chain stems from a study of TET2 disruption in CD19-targeted CAR T cells (dated by TCRdb to the late 2010s). As for the study more broadly: The number of samples was determined by the original clinical trial design and by which samples were available, and no additional inclusion criteria were applied. Study-wide conclusions, independent of this receptor: The conclusions drawn about the patient's CAR T cells were based on extensive analysis of just one subject.

Frequency alone marks this clone as medium-sized (0.01 to 0.1%); no count is stored. The clone's antigen remains unknown. This sample's treatment or condition label indicates: autologous CTL019 cells: CD19 CAR with 4-1BB and CD3 zeta domains. The CD19 CAR incorporated TCR zeta and 4-1BB costimulatory signaling domains. The DNeasy Blood and Tissue Kit was used to extract genomic DNA from pre-infusion T cells, peripheral blood, or sorted post-infusion T cells. The immunoSEQ assay was used to perform TCR beta chain deep sequencing. As for how the authors treated the data: Only productive TCR beta rearrangements were used to calculate clonotype frequencies. This is the immuneACCESS table as TCRdb keeps it, with only in-frame sequences that have V and J called. A part of the clones is gone; compared with another copy, unresolved V genes explain less than half, and the rest is unexplained. The V and J calls and the clone size are those of that table, but D and trimming were determined from the DNA. This sample's table lists approximately 700 clones. About 15% of the sample lies in the top ten.

The source was peripheral blood, collected from a patient treated with CD19 CAR T cells. The receptor's source is a man between 65 and 85 years old with chronic lymphocytic leukemia.

CDR3 sequence: CASSAQEGTEAFF. The CDR3 bases that were read are TGTGCCAGCAGCGCCCAGGAGGGCACTGAA. Recombination linked TRBV7-3 to TRBJ1-1, with the D gene uncertain. Read coverage stops 3 residues before the CDR3 terminus; the germline J gene supplies the remainder. The CDR3 sequence holds 13 residues, the cysteine and phenylalanine included. Shown are 30 bases from within the CDR3, in frame from base 1. At the junction V is shortened by 5 bases and J by 4 bases, with 11 bases in between. The CDR1 and CDR2 encoded by the germline V gene are SGHTA and FQGTGA.